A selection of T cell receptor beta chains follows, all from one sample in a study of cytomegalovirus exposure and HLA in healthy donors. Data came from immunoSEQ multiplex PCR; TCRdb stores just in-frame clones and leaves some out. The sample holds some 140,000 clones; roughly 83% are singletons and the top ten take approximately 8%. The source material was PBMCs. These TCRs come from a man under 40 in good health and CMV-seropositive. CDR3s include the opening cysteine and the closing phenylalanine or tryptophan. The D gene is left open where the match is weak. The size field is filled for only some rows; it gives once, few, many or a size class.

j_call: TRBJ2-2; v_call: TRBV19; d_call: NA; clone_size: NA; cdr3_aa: CASSIGRGRNTGELFF; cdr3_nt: TGTGCCAGTAGTATTGGCAGGGGCCGGAACACCGGGGAGCTGTTTTTT
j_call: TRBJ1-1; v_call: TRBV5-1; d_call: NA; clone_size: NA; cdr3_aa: CASSLVQVTEAFF; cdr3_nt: TGCGCCAGCAGCTTGGTACAGGTCACTGAAGCTTTCTTT
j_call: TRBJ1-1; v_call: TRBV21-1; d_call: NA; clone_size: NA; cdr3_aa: CASSSHRAMNTEAFF; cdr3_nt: TGTGCCAGCAGCTCGCACAGGGCGATGAACACTGAAGCTTTCTTT
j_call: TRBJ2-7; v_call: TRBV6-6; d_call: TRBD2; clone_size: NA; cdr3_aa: CASSFLAVASYEQYF; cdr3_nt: TGTGCCAGCAGTTTCCTAGCGGTAGCCTCCTACGAGCAGTACTTC
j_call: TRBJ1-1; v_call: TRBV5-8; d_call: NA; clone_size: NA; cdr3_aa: CASSLFPGTEAFF; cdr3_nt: TGTGCCAGCAGCTTGTTTCCCGGGACTGAAGCTTTCTTT
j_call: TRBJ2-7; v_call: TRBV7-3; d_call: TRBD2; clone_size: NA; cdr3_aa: CASSLLAGGTGEQYF; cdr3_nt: TGTGCCAGCAGCTTACTAGCGGGGGGAACGGGCGAGCAGTACTTC
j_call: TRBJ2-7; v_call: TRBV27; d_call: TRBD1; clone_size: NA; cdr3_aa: CASSWTGGSYEQYF; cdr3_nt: TGTGCCAGCAGTTGGACAGGGGGCAGTTACGAGCAGTACTTC
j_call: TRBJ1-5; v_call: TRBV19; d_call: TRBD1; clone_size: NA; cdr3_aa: CASSMTRDRGQGQPQHF; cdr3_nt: TGTGCCAGTAGTATGACGAGGGACAGGGGGCAGGGACAGCCCCAGCATTTT
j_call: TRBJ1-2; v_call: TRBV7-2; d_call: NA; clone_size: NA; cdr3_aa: CASSSPSYGYTF; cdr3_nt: TGTGCCAGCAGCTCCCCCAGCTATGGCTACACCTTC
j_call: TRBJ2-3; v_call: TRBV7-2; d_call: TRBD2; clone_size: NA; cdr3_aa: CASTRGTSGGDTQYF; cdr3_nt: TGTGCCAGCACCCGAGGGACTAGCGGGGGCGATACGCAGTATTTT
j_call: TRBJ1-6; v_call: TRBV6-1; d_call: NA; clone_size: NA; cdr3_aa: CASSNRLNSPLHF; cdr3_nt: TGTGCCAGCAGTAACAGGTTGAATTCACCCCTCCACTTT
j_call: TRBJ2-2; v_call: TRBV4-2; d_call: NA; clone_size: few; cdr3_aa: CASSQDRGSGSGELFF; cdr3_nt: TGTGCCAGCAGCCAAGACCGGGGGAGTGGGTCCGGGGAGCTGTTTTTT
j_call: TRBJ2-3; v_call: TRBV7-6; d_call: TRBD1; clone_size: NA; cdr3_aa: CASSPGQGTTDTQYF; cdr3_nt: TGTGCCAGCAGCCCGGGACAGGGGACCACAGATACGCAGTATTTT
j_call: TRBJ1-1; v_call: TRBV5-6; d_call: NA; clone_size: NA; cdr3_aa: CASSLGANTEAFF; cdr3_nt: TGTGCCAGCAGCTTGGGGGCAAACACTGAAGCTTTCTTT
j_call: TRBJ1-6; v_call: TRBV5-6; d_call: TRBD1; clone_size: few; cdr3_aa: CASSLGQGANSPLHF; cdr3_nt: TGTGCCAGCAGCTTGGGACAGGGGGCTAATTCACCCCTCCACTTT
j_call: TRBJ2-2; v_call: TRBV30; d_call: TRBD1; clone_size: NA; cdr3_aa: CAWSPKRGRTGELFF; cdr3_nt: TGTGCCTGGAGCCCGAAAAGGGGGCGCACCGGGGAGCTGTTTTTT
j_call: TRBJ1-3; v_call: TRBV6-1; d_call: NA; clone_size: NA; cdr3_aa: CASSEWGGSGNTIYF; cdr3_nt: TGTGCCAGCAGTGAATGGGGGGGAAGTGGAAACACCATATATTTT
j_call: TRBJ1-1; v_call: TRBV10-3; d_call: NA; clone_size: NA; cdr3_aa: CAISEGQGTAFF; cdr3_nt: TGTGCCATCAGTGAAGGTCAGGGGACAGCTTTCTTT
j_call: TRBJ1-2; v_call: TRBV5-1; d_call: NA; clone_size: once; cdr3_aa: CASSLPGQASHVYTF; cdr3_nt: TGCGCCAGCAGCCTCCCGGGACAAGCTTCTCATGTCTACACCTTC
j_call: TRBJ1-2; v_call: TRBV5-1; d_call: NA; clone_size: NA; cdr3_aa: CASSLGPANYGYTF; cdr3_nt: TGCGCCAGCAGCTTGGGGCCCGCAAACTATGGCTACACCTTC
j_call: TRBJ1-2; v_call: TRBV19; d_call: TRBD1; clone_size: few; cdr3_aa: CALRGPGYGYTF; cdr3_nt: TGTGCGCTAAGGGGGCCGGGCTATGGCTACACCTTC
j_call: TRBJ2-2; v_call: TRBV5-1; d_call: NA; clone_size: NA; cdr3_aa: CASSLSLSGAGELFF; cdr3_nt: TGCGCCAGCAGCTTAAGCCTGAGCGGAGCCGGGGAGCTGTTTTTT
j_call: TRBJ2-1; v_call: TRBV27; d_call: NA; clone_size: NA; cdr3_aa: CASSGDLRGEQFF; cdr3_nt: TGTGCCAGCAGTGGCGACCTTAGGGGTGAGCAGTTCTTC
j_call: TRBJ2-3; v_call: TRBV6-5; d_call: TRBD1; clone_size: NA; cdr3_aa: CASSSHRDRVTDTQYF; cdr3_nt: TGTGCCAGCAGTTCGCACCGGGACAGGGTCACAGATACGCAGTATTTT
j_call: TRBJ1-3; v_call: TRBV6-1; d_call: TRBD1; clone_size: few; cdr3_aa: CASSVGTVGNTIYF; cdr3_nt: TGTGCCAGCAGTGTCGGGACAGTTGGAAACACCATATATTTT
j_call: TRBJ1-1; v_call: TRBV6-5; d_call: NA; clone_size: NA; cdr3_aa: CASSYRGRTEAFF; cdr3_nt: TGTGCCAGCAGTTACAGGGGGAGAACTGAAGCTTTCTTT
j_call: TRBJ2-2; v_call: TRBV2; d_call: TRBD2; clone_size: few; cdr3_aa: CASSALAGTGELFF; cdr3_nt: TGTGCCAGCAGTGCCCTAGCGGGCACCGGGGAGCTGTTTTTT
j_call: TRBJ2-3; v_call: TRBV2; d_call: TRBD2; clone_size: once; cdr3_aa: CASGREGLDTQYF; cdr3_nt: TGTGCCAGCGGGCGGGAGGGCCTGGATACGCAGTATTTT
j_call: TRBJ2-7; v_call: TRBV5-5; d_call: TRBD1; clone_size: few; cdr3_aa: CASSLGDRGHEQYF; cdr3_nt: TGTGCCAGCAGCTTGGGGGACAGGGGCCACGAGCAGTACTTC
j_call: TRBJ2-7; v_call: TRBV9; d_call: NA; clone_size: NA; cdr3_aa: CASSVGEGNYEQYF; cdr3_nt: TGTGCCAGCAGCGTAGGTGAGGGAAACTACGAGCAGTACTTC
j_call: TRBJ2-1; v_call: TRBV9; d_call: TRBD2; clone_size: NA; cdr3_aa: CASSVGGGGGNNEQFF; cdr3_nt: TGTGCCAGCAGCGTAGGTGGCGGGGGGGGTAACAATGAGCAGTTCTTC
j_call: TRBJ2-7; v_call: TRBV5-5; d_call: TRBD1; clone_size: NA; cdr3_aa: CASSSRTGGEQYF; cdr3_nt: TGTGCCAGCAGCTCACGGACAGGGGGCGAGCAGTACTTC
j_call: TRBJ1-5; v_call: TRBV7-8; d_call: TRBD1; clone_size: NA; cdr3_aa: CASRHGTGNSNQPQHF; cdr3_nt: TGTGCCAGCAGACACGGGACAGGGAATAGCAATCAGCCCCAGCATTTT
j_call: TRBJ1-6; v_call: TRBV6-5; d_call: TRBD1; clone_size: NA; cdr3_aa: CASSYDGQGSNSPLHF; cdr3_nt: TGTGCCAGCAGTTACGACGGACAGGGAAGTAATTCACCCCTCCACTTT
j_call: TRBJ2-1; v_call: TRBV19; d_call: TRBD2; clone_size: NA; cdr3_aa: CASSLPGLGGGSYNEQFF; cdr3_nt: TGTGCCAGTAGTCTACCGGGACTAGGAGGTGGCTCCTACAATGAGCAGTTCTTC
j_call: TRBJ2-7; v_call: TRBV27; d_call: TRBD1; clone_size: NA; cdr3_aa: CASRLDRGQWYEQYF; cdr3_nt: TGTGCCAGCAGGCTCGACAGGGGGCAATGGTACGAGCAGTACTTC
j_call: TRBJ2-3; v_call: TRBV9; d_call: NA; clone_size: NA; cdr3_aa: CASSALSRTDTQYF; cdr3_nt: TGTGCCAGCAGCGCTCTTAGCCGCACAGATACGCAGTATTTT
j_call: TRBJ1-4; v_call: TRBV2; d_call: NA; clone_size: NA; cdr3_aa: CASEAERLAIGEKLFF; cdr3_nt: TGTGCCAGCGAAGCGGAGAGGCTAGCCATCGGGGAAAAACTGTTTTTT
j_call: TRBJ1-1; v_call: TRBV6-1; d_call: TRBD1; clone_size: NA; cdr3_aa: CATGQGVTEAFF; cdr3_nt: TGTGCCACCGGACAGGGGGTCACTGAAGCTTTCTTT